This T cell receptor beta chain was identified in a study of cytomegalovirus exposure and HLA in healthy donors. Points from the study as a whole: A later analysis found most CMV-associated TCR beta chains apparently HLA-restricted. Three of the chains that were CMV-associated were confirmed in vitro to be specific for CMV antigens.

Note on this clone: Its antigen is still unknown.

The PCR made use of 60 Vbeta and 13 Jbeta primers. Only in-frame clones appear in the TCRdb table, and some are missing; sequencing was by immunoSEQ multiplex PCR. The sample contains about 200,000 clones, 60% to 85% of which appear only once. The material sequenced was PBMCs. This TCR derives from a woman aged 35 to 49 in good health and CMV-seronegative.

CDR3 sequence: CASSPLGTGGSNQPQHF. CDR3 nucleotides: TGTGCCAGCAGCCCCTTAGGGACAGGGGGTAGCAATCAGCCCCAGCATTTT. The chain recombines TRBV7-6 with TRBJ1-5, with 11 bases identical to TRBD1. Germline lookup yields CDR1 SGHVS and CDR2 FNYEAQ. The CDR3 totals 17 residues. With V trimmed by 5 bases and J by 0 bases, 6 bases remained unmatched.